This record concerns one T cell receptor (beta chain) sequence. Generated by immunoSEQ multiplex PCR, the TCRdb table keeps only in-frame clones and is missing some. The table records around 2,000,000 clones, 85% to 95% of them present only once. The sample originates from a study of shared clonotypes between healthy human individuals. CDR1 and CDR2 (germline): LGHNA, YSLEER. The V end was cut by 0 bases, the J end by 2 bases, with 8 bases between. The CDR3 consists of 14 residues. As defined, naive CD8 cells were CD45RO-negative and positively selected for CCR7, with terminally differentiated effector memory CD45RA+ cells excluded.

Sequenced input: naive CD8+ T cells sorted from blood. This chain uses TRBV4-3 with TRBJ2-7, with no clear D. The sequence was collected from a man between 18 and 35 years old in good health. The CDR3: CASSQDALTYEQYF. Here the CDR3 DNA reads TGCGCCAGCAGCCAAGACGCTCTTACCTACGAGCAGTACTTC.